This is a list of T cell receptor beta chains from one sample in a study of T cells after yellow fever vaccination. A single record per CDR3 protein comes from TCRdb applying MiXCR to the 5' RACE reads. In the table there are 450,000 to 650,000 distinct CDR3 sequences, roughly 14% of which are singletons. Sequences were derived from PBMCs, sampled on the day of the yellow fever booster vaccination. These receptors originate from a man aged 30 to 45 who received the YFV17D yellow fever vaccine. CDR3s include the opening cysteine and the closing phenylalanine or tryptophan. A D gene is named only where the DNA matches it firmly. Size is omitted from some rows. Given values are once, few, many or a class for expanded clones.

DNA: TGTGCCAGCAGTTTCGGGGGGAGCGATTACGAGCAGTACTTC; CDR3: CASSFGGSDYEQYF; D: TRBD2; J: TRBJ2-7; size: -; V: TRBV12-3/TRBV12-4
DNA: TGTGCCAGTAGTCAAGGGACAGACTATGGCTACACCTTC; CDR3: CASSQGTDYGYTF; D: TRBD1; J: TRBJ1-2; size: few; V: TRBV19
DNA: TGTGCCAGCAGCCCAGGGGGGCCTCCGAACGAGCAGTACTTC; CDR3: CASSPGGPPNEQYF; D: -; J: TRBJ2-7; size: -; V: TRBV12-3/TRBV12-4
DNA: TGCGCCAGCAGCCTACAGGGCCAAGAGGGCTACACCTTC; CDR3: CASSLQGQEGYTF; D: -; J: TRBJ1-2; size: few; V: TRBV5-1
DNA: TGCAGTGCTAGTTACCCCCTTACCTACGAGCAGTACTTC; CDR3: CSASYPLTYEQYF; D: -; J: TRBJ2-7; size: -; V: TRBV20-1
DNA: TGTGCCAGCAGCCCCGCCGGGACAGGGTTCTCCGAGCAGTACTTC; CDR3: CASSPAGTGFSEQYF; D: TRBD1; J: TRBJ2-7; size: -; V: TRBV7-9
DNA: TGTGCCAGCAGCTCAACCGGGACAGTGGGAGAGACCCAGTACTTC; CDR3: CASSSTGTVGETQYF; D: TRBD1; J: TRBJ2-5; size: -; V: TRBV7-3
DNA: TGTGCCAGCTGTCCGTTAGGGGGGCGAGGAAACGAGCAGTACTTC; CDR3: CASCPLGGRGNEQYF; D: -; J: TRBJ2-7; size: many; V: TRBV18
DNA: TGTGCCAGCAGCAGGGGACAGTTCGCTGAAGCTTTCTTT; CDR3: CASSRGQFAEAFF; D: TRBD1; J: TRBJ1-1; size: -; V: TRBV7-3
DNA: TGTGCCAGCAGCTTGGCTGGGGTAGGCGGTGAAGCTTTCTTT; CDR3: CASSLAGVGGEAFF; D: -; J: TRBJ1-1; size: few; V: TRBV5-6
DNA: TGCGCCAGCAGCTTGGCCGGGGGAGGTGACGAGACCCAGTACTTC; CDR3: CASSLAGGGDETQYF; D: -; J: TRBJ2-5; size: -; V: TRBV5-1
DNA: TGTGCCAGCAGCTTTAACTCCCAAGAGACCCAGTACTTC; CDR3: CASSFNSQETQYF; D: -; J: TRBJ2-5; size: few; V: TRBV7-7
DNA: TGCAGTGCACAACTAGCGGGAGCAGCGGCGAAGTACTTC; CDR3: CSAQLAGAAAKYF; D: TRBD2; J: TRBJ2-7; size: -; V: TRBV20-1
DNA: TGTGCCAGCAGCGTAGGTAGCGGGAGGTCAAATGAGCAGTTCTTC; CDR3: CASSVGSGRSNEQFF; D: TRBD2; J: TRBJ2-1; size: few; V: TRBV9
DNA: TGTGCCCAAACAGGACCAGCTTCCTTCTACAATGAGCAGTTCTTC; CDR3: CAQTGPASFYNEQFF; D: -; J: TRBJ2-1; size: -; V: TRBV30
DNA: TGCGCCAGCAGCCAACGGTCTCAGGGGGAGACCCAGTACTTC; CDR3: CASSQRSQGETQYF; D: -; J: TRBJ2-5; size: few; V: TRBV4-3
DNA: TGCGCCAGCAGCCAGTTCGGAACGGCCTACGAGCAGTACTTC; CDR3: CASSQFGTAYEQYF; D: -; J: TRBJ2-7; size: -; V: TRBV4-3
DNA: TGTGCCAGCAGCCAGGGACAGACCACCGGGGAGCTGTTTTTT; CDR3: CASSQGQTTGELFF; D: TRBD1; J: TRBJ2-2; size: few; V: TRBV7-6
DNA: TGTGCCAGCAGTTTAATGGGGGGCCACAATCAGCCCCAGCATTTT; CDR3: CASSLMGGHNQPQHF; D: -; J: TRBJ1-5; size: -; V: TRBV28
DNA: TGTGCCAGCAGTTTAGGTGGAAGCGCCCAAGAGACCCAGTACTTC; CDR3: CASSLGGSAQETQYF; D: -; J: TRBJ2-5; size: few; V: TRBV12-3/TRBV12-4
DNA: TGCGCCAGCAGCCAAAAAACCGGTAGGGGGCATGGCGAGCAGTACTTC; CDR3: CASSQKTGRGHGEQYF; D: TRBD1; J: TRBJ2-7; size: -; V: TRBV4-3
DNA: TGCAGTGCTAGGGGTGGGGACAGGGACGGAGAGACCCAGTACTTC; CDR3: CSARGGDRDGETQYF; D: TRBD1; J: TRBJ2-5; size: once; V: TRBV20-1
DNA: TGTGCCAGCAGTGTAAGGACGCGCAACAATGAGCAGTTCTTC; CDR3: CASSVRTRNNEQFF; D: -; J: TRBJ2-1; size: few; V: TRBV2
DNA: TGTGCCAGCAGCCTCAGTCTAGCGGGAGGCTCCTACAATGAGCAGTTCTTC; CDR3: CASSLSLAGGSYNEQFF; D: TRBD2; J: TRBJ2-1; size: -; V: TRBV7-9
DNA: TGTGCCAGCAGCCGAGCCCCTAGCGGGAGTGCAGTTGAGCAGTTCTTC; CDR3: CASSRAPSGSAVEQFF; D: TRBD2; J: TRBJ2-1; size: few; V: TRBV7-8
DNA: TGTGCCAGCCTGGCGAGGGGGAGTGGAGCGGGGATTACCTACGAGCAGTACTTC; CDR3: CASLARGSGAGITYEQYF; D: -; J: TRBJ2-7; size: many; V: TRBV6-1
DNA: TGTGCCAGCAGTCGCGACGGATTTACCTACGAGCAGTACTTC; CDR3: CASSRDGFTYEQYF; D: -; J: TRBJ2-7; size: many; V: TRBV6-5
DNA: TGCTGTGCTAGCCGTGGACTGTTCCTTAGCTCCTACAATGAGCAGTTCTTC; CDR3: CCASRGLFLSSYNEQFF; D: -; J: TRBJ2-1; size: -; V: TRBV20-1
DNA: TGTGCCAGCAGTTCCGTAAGACAGGGGGCGCGGAATTCACCCCTCCACTTT; CDR3: CASSSVRQGARNSPLHF; D: TRBD1; J: TRBJ1-6; size: few; V: TRBV28
DNA: TGCAGTGCTAGAGGTACCGGGACTGTGATCGGGCAGTACTTC; CDR3: CSARGTGTVIGQYF; D: -; J: TRBJ2-7; size: few; V: TRBV20-1
DNA: TGCAGCGTTGAAGAGAATCGGGGCGAAGGCTACACCTTC; CDR3: CSVEENRGEGYTF; D: -; J: TRBJ1-2; size: -; V: TRBV29-1
DNA: TGTGCCAGCAGCCCCGGGTTATTAGCGGGAGGGCCCCGCGACCCGAGCTCCTACAATGAGCAGTTCTTC; CDR3: CASSPGLLAGGPRDPSSYNEQFF; D: TRBD2; J: TRBJ2-1; size: few; V: TRBV14
DNA: TGTGCCACCAGCAGAGATACTAGCGGGTACGAGCAGTACTTC; CDR3: CATSRDTSGYEQYF; D: TRBD2; J: TRBJ2-7; size: few; V: TRBV15
DNA: TGCAGTGCCGCGGCGGGGGGCACCCGATCCGAAGAGACCCAGTACTTC; CDR3: CSAAAGGTRSEETQYF; D: TRBD2; J: TRBJ2-5; size: many; V: TRBV20-1
DNA: -; CDR3: CASSFLESNQPQHF; D: -; J: TRBJ1-5; size: -; V: TRBV12-3/TRBV12-4
DNA: TGTGCCAGCAGCTTTCCCGGGACAGGGGGGCCCTCGGGCTCCTACGAGCAGTACTTC; CDR3: CASSFPGTGGPSGSYEQYF; D: TRBD1; J: TRBJ2-7; size: -; V: TRBV11-2
DNA: TGCAGTGCTGGCGGGAGCGGCCATGAGCAGTTCTTC; CDR3: CSAGGSGHEQFF; D: TRBD2; J: TRBJ2-1; size: -; V: TRBV20-1
DNA: TGTGCCAGCAGCGTAGCGGGAACGAACACCGGGGAGCTGTTTTTT; CDR3: CASSVAGTNTGELFF; D: TRBD2; J: TRBJ2-2; size: few; V: TRBV5-4
DNA: TGTGCCAGCAGTTCGGACTTCCATACGCAGTATTTT; CDR3: CASSSDFHTQYF; D: -; J: TRBJ2-3; size: -; V: TRBV12-3/TRBV12-4
DNA: TGCAGTGCTAGGGTTCGTACGAACACTGAAGCTTTCTTT; CDR3: CSARVRTNTEAFF; D: -; J: TRBJ1-1; size: -; V: TRBV20-1
DNA: TGCAGTGCCCTAATCCTGCAGACCCGATACTACAATGAGCAGTTCTTC; CDR3: CSALILQTRYYNEQFF; D: -; J: TRBJ2-1; size: -; V: TRBV20-1